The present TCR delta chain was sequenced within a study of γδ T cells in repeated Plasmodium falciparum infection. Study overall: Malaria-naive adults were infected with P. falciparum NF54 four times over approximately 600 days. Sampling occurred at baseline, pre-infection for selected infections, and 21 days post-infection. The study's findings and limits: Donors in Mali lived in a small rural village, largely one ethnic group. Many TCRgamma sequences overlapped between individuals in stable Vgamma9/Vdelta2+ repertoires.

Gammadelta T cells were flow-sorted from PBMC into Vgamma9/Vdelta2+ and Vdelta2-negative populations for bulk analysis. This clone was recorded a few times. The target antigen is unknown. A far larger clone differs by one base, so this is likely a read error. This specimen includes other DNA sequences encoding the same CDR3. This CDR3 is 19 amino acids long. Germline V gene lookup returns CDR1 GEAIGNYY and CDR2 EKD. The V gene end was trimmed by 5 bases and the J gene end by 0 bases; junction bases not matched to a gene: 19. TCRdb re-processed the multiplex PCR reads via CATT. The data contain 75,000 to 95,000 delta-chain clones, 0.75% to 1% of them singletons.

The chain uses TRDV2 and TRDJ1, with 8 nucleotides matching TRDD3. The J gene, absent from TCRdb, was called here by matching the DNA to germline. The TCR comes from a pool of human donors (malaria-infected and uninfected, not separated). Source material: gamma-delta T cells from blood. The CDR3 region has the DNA TGTGCCTGTGTCGGATTAGACGGATTGCTGGGGGACTACACCGATAAACTCATCTTT. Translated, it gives CACVGLDGLLGDYTDKLIF.